This T cell receptor beta chain was documented in a study of T cell repertoires in cytomegalovirus infection. The overall study: A matching HLA type, together with CMV infection, was signaled by public TCR beta signatures.

This clonotype was detected ten times or more. The antigen remains undetermined. TCRdb re-called the reads with MiXCR, one entry per CDR3 protein. The sample has around 900,000 distinct CDR3 sequences; under 40% are singletons. V lost 4 bases to trimming and J lost 13 bases, with 22 bases between them. The CDR3 totals 15 residues. Whole-study results and caveats: Summed public TCR beta family frequency identified CMV carriers bearing the relevant HLA.

V and J are TRBV12-3 or TRBV12-4 and TRBJ1-4; no clear D gene. The receptor was isolated from a human donor in good health (CMV status not recorded). Some clones in this sample may be carry-over from other donors' samples. Sequencing used cultured CD8+ T cells from PBMCs, obtained from culture after CMV antigen stimulation. The DNA of the CDR3 is TGTGCCAGCAGTTCACCGGGTCGGACTGAGCCGCGACTGTTTTTT. Encoded protein: CASSSPGRTEPRLFF.